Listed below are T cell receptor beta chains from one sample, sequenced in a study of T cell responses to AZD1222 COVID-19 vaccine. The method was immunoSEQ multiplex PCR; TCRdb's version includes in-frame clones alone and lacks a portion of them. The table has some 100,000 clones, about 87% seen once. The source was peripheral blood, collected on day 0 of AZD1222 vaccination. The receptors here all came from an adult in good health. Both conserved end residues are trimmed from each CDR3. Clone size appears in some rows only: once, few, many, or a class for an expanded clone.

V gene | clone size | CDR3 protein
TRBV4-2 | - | ASSQGQGFPSGANVLT
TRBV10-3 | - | AISEMGRTGEDTQY
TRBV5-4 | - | ASSLGRSSYEQY
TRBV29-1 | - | SVEGTTNNEQF
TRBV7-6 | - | ASSPSLSTDTQY
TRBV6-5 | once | ASSNGQSEQY
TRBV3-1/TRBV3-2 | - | ASSPTNNYGYT
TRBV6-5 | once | ASSYSLGTEAF
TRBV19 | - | ASSIGGLASSTDTQY
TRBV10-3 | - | AISEESNQPQH
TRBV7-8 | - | ASSLVRGRPNTEAF
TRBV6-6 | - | ASNGVTLTAF
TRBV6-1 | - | ASSEPGIKDIQY
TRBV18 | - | ASSPRRDSSYEQY
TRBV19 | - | ASSIRTGRTEAF
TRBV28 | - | ASSSRRKGGLSNQPQH
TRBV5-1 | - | ASSPLRRGESEQF
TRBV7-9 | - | ASSPGQGAAF
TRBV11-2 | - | ASSPTGTALSGYT
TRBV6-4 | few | ASSGGYEQY
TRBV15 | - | ATSRDRGQEEKLF
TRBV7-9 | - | ASSLGDSYGYT
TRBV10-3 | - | AIGRLAGVGDTQY
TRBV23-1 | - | ASSQGSRHNFSGANVLT
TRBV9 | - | ASSVAARAGAKTEAF
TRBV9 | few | ASSPRTRGELF
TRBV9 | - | ASSVKALGRWVRVGTDTQY
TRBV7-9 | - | ASSFGDRGHTEKLF
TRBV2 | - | ASSYGRDTEAF
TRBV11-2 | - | ASSFPLPTDTQY
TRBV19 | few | ASSITRGTNEKLF
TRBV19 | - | ASSIYREKLF
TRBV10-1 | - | ASSPGGEIYGYT
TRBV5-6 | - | ASKNSYEQY